This T cell receptor beta chain was captured by sequencing in a study of CD4 T cells in relation to SARS-CoV-2 and coronaviruses. Overall study findings and caveats: Samples before the pandemic and after infection were not matched within any donor.

Sequencing was performed with immunoSEQ multiplex PCR; in TCRdb, only in-frame clones are kept and a portion is missing. The sample lists over 20,000 clones, more than 60% occurring once. The unexposed donors gave CD4+ T cells in about 2011-2019, prior to COVID-19. Isolation of CD4+ T cells took place after about 9 days in culture. Testing used SARS-CoV-2 S/N and four cold-coronavirus spikes on unexposed-donor CD4+ T cells, cells permitting. Fresh IL-2 medium replaced half the medium on days 3 and 7. The V gene's germline CDR1 is LNHNV and CDR2 YYDKDF (reference sequence). The CDR3 spans 17 residues. V shed 0 bases, J shed 2 bases, and the junction held 6 bases outside the gene matches. Regarding this clone: Antigen unknown.

The receptor was derived from a human donor in good health. The chain couples TRBV15 to TRBJ2-3, with 9 bases lining up with TRBD2. The sequencing sample was made of CD4+ T cells from PBMCs, cultured in vitro. CDR3 in amino acids: CATSRDRLADHTDTQYF. The CDR3 coding sequence is TGTGCCACCAGCAGAGATCGACTAGCGGACCACACAGATACGCAGTATTTT.